These 19 T cell receptor beta chains were sequenced from one sample in a study of T cells in Graves' hyperthyroidism and ophthalmopathy. RNA transcripts gave rise to amplified TCR beta CDR3 regions. First-round RT-PCR targeting the TCR CDR3 was performed with the HTBI primer set. From the multiplex PCR reads, TCRdb called clonotypes with MiXCR, one entry per CDR3 protein. Of some 460,000 distinct CDR3 sequences in the sample, about a sixth are singletons; the top ten hold approximately 14%. The sample was blood. The receptors here all came from a woman under 30 with Graves' hyperthyroidism.

V usage is TRBV7-3 and J usage is TRBJ2-2; possible D gene TRBD1, 7 bases. Germline V gives CDR1 SGHTA, CDR2 FQGTGA. This CDR3 comprises 16 residues. Trimming took 1 base from V and 5 from J, leaving 14 bases between them. The CDR3 DNA sequence: TGTGCCAGCAGCTTAATGGCAGGGGGGTCGACCGGGGAGCTGTTTTTT. Translation gives CASSLMAGGSTGELFF.

This clonotype was counted only a few times. One end of the junction is discordant with germline, which a read error may explain. This rearrangement joins TRBV20-1 to TRBJ2-1; D perhaps matches TRBD1 (6 bases). The CDR3 is made up of 13 amino acids. Germline V lookup: CDR1 DFQATT, CDR2 SNEGSKA (reference sequence). The CDR3 loop reads CSASEDSDFLVVF. The CDR3 coding sequence is TGCAGTGCCTCCGAGGACAGCGACTTCTTAGTGGTCTTC.

This clonotype was counted at least ten times. The chain combines TRBV12-3 or TRBV12-4 with TRBJ2-1, with 7 bases aligning to TRBD2. CDR3 length: 16 residues. V dropped 6 bases and J dropped 7; count of bases not matched to a gene: 15. The chain's CDR3 is CASSYQGAGVINEQFF. CDR3 nucleotides: TGTGCCAGCAGCTACCAAGGCGCGGGAGTAATAAATGAGCAGTTCTTC.

This clonotype has ten or more counts. This CDR3 is CASSLSPTYEQYF. The CDR3 DNA sequence: TGCGCCAGCAGCTTATCACCAACCTACGAGCAGTACTTC. The chain is built from TRBV5-1 and TRBJ2-7, with D unclear. Germline loops: CDR1 SGHRS, CDR2 YFSETQ. V dropped 2 bases and J dropped 2 bases, with 8 bases sitting between them. CDR3 length equals 13 residues. Together with reference TRBV5-1 and TRBJ2-7, the CDR3 gives the full variable domain: KAGVTQTPRYLIKTRGQQVTLSCSPISGHRSVSWYQQTPGQGLQFLFEYFSETQRNKGNFPGRFSGRQFSNSRSEMNVSTLELGDSALYLCASSLSPTYEQYFGPGTRLTVT.

The chain carries TRBV5-4 and TRBJ2-1; tentative D call: TRBD2 (5 bases). Germline CDR1 and CDR2: SGHNT and YYREEE (reference sequence). The CDR3 spans 14 residues. The V end lost 2 bases, the J end lost 5 bases, and 11 bases lay between the germline ends. As DNA, the CDR3 is TGTGCCAGCAGCTTACCGGGGAAACACAATGAGCAGTTCTTC. This gives the protein CASSLPGKHNEQFF.

This clonotype was observed at least ten times. V is TRBV24-1 and J is TRBJ1-1; D is possibly TRBD1 (5 bases). Germline lookup yields CDR1 KGHDR and CDR2 SFDVKD. V was pared by 2 bases and J by 5 bases, with 8 bases between. This CDR3 comprises 13 residues. The CDR3 here is CATSDSPGTEAFF. The CDR3 coding sequence is TGTGCCACCAGTGATTCTCCAGGGACTGAAGCTTTCTTT.

The chain couples TRBV19 to TRBJ1-5; no definite D call. V was clipped by 7 bases and J by 1 base, with 8 bases between them. The CDR3 sequence is 13 residues long. Germline V gene lookup returns CDR1 LNHDA and CDR2 SQIVND (reference sequence). CDR3 bases: TGTGCCAGTACCTTGGGGAGCAATCAGCCCCAGCATTTT. This encodes CASTLGSNQPQHF.

The DNA of the CDR3 is TGTGCCAGCAGCTTTCTTGGTGGCAGGGACCTCCACTATGGCTACACCTTC. This gives the protein CASSFLGGRDLHYGYTF. J is TRBJ1-2 and V is TRBV11-2, with D perhaps matching TRBD1 (5 bases). CDR1 is SGHAT and CDR2 is FQNNGV in the germline V gene. The CDR3 has 17 amino acids. Trimming removed 3 bases at V and 3 bases at J, with 20 bases between. Looking up the rest from reference TRBV11-2 and TRBJ1-2 gives the full variable domain: EAGVAQSPRYKIIEKRQSVAFWCNPISGHATLYWYQQILGQGPKLLIQFQNNGVVDDSQLPKDRFSAERLKGVDSTLKIQPAKLEDSAVYLCASSFLGGRDLHYGYTFGSGTRLTVV.

V gene TRBV5-1 combines with J gene TRBJ1-1; D is uncertain. The germline CDR1 and CDR2 sequences are SGHRS and YFSETQ. The CDR3 contains 16 residues. The germline V and J ends were trimmed by 5 bases and 0 bases, with 17 bases remaining between them. CDR3 DNA: TGCGCCAGCAGGGGCGTGGGATTCCCTTTGAACACTGAAGCTTTCTTT. Encoded protein: CASRGVGFPLNTEAFF.

There are many counts of this clonotype. The CDR3 sequence is CASSPGTNRKTAQYF. CDR3 sequence (DNA): TGTGCCAGCAGTCCGGGGACTAACCGAAAAACGGCCCAGTACTTC. The chain couples TRBV27 to TRBJ2-5; 7 nucleotides line up with TRBD2. This CDR3 has 15 amino acids. V was clipped by 5 bases and J by 9 bases; unmatched bases: 15. The germline gives CDR1 MNHEY, CDR2 SMNVEV (reference sequence).

This clonotype occurred a few times. This chain links TRBV20-1 with TRBJ2-3; 10 nucleotides align to TRBD1. Germline trimming cut 5 bases from V and 4 bases from J; bases unmatched to any gene: 6. This CDR3 is 14 amino acids long. Germline assignment: CDR1 DFQATT and CDR2 SNEGSKA (reference sequence). Here the CDR3 reads CSASAGTGADTQYF. DNA of the CDR3: TGCAGTGCTTCAGCCGGGACAGGGGCAGATACGCAGTATTTT.

This clonotype was picked up many times. The rearrangement links TRBV12-3 or TRBV12-4 to TRBJ1-5; no clear D gene. The CDR3 runs to 15 residues. The V and J ends lost 5 bases and 5 bases respectively, with 16 bases between them. The CDR3 sequence is CASSRKGGTHQPQHF. DNA of the CDR3: TGTGCCAGCAGTAGGAAAGGTGGCACACATCAGCCCCAGCATTTT.

A remark on this clonotype: One base away lies a much larger clone, so this may be a sequencing read error. V and J are TRBV7-6 and TRBJ2-3; D possibly corresponds to TRBD1 (6 bases). The CDR3 contains 14 residues. CDR1 and CDR2 (germline): SGHVS, FNYEAQ. Here the CDR3 reads CASSLVTGQDTQCF. The CDR3, as DNA: TGTGCCAGCAGCTTAGTCACAGGGCAAGATACGCAGTGTTTT.

This clonotype has at least ten counts. This chain uses TRBV3-1 with TRBJ2-7, with 8 bases matching TRBD2. The CDR3 extends over 16 amino acids. Germline values: CDR1 LGHDT, CDR2 YNNKEL (reference sequence). V lost 1 base to trimming and J lost 1 base; unmatched junction nucleotides: 6. DNA of the CDR3: TGTGCCAGCAGCCAAGGGGTGGTAGCGGGATCCTACGAGCAGTACTTC. Translating gives CASSQGVVAGSYEQYF.

The chain employs TRBV12-3 or TRBV12-4 and TRBJ2-1; perhaps TRBD1 as D (5 bases). The CDR3 spans 13 residues. Trimming removed 4 bases at V and 6 bases at J, with 10 bases between. The CDR3 spells CASSSSGFNEQFF. The CDR3 DNA follows: TGTGCCAGCAGTTCCTCAGGGTTCAATGAGCAGTTCTTC.

The sample holds many counts of this clonotype. The chain carries TRBV7-3 and TRBJ2-7; possible D gene TRBD2, 5 bases. Looked up from germline, CDR1 is SGHTA and CDR2 is FQGTGA. The CDR3 sequence is 15 residues long. V was cut by 2 bases and J by 2 bases, with 13 bases left in between. The CDR3 here is CASSLGPGIAYEQYF. The CDR3 DNA reads TGTGCCAGCAGCTTAGGTCCGGGAATCGCCTACGAGCAGTACTTC.

This clonotype showed up just a few times. V usage is TRBV7-2 and J usage is TRBJ2-6, with D unresolved. The CDR3 has 16 amino acids. Germline V gene sequence: CDR1 SGHTA, CDR2 FQGNSA. Trimming pared 5 bases from V and 1 base from J, leaving 12 bases between. DNA of the CDR3: TGTGCCAGCAGCCCCCCCGCATGGTCTGGGGCCAACGTCCTGACTTTC. Protein: CASSPPAWSGANVLTF.

This clonotype was found many times. The J gene is TRBJ2-1, the V gene TRBV20-1; 9 nucleotides align to TRBD2. The CDR3 length is 14 residues. The germline V gene encodes CDR1 DFQATT and CDR2 SNEGSKA (reference sequence). V trimming: 5 bases; J trimming: 0 bases; junction bases outside the gene matches: 2. The CDR3 sequence is CSAAGLASYNEQFF. CDR3 sequence (DNA): TGCAGTGCTGCGGGACTAGCCTCCTACAATGAGCAGTTCTTC.

The chain has TRBV19 and TRBJ1-1, with D unclear. V dropped 3 bases and J dropped 7 bases, with 15 bases sitting between them. The CDR3 extends over 14 amino acids. CDR1 LNHDA and CDR2 SQIVND come from the germline V gene (reference sequence). CDR3 residues: CASSIGTSGLEAFF. The CDR3 DNA is TGTGCCAGTAGTATTGGTACATCTGGGCTTGAAGCTTTCTTT.